This passage covers 26 T cell receptor beta chains from one sample sequenced in a study of blood T cell repertoires in COVID-19. Produced via immunoSEQ multiplex PCR; TCRdb's table is partial and in-frame only. The table lists around 190,000 clones, roughly 77% of them singletons. The sequencing input was peripheral blood. These receptors were collected from a woman aged 40 to 50 with COVID-19, enrolled during active disease.

The chain is built from TRBV10-3 and TRBJ2-1; 9 nucleotides agree with TRBD2. Trimming at V came to 6 bases and at J to 4 bases, leaving 7 bases not matched to a gene. CDR3 length: 15 residues. CDR1 is ENHRY and CDR2 is SYGVKD in the germline V gene. CDR3 sequence: CAIRDSGGNYNEQFF. CDR3 bases: TGTGCCATCAGGGATAGCGGGGGTAATTACAATGAGCAGTTCTTC.

This chain uses TRBV2 with TRBJ1-5; D gene ambiguous. CDR1 is SNHLY and CDR2 is FYNNEI in the germline V gene. Between the trimmed V and J ends, which lost 5 bases and 2 bases, there was a span of 7 bases. The CDR3 is 13 residues long. The CDR3 nucleotides read TGTGCCAGCAGTCGGGAAGGCAATCAGCCCCAGCATTTT. Residues: CASSREGNQPQHF.

The rearrangement uses TRBV9 and TRBJ1-6, with a tentative D call TRBD1 (5 bases). The V end was cut by 3 bases, the J end by 7 bases, with 23 bases between. The germline V gene has CDR1 SGDLS and CDR2 YYNGEE. The CDR3 sequence is 18 residues long. The CDR3 nucleotides are TGTGCCAGCAGCGAAACAACGACCTCAATCCCAGGGAATTCACCCCTCCACTTT. Translated: CASSETTTSIPGNSPLHF.

The rearrangement links TRBV7-9 to TRBJ2-1; D is unclear. Per the germline V gene, CDR1 is SEHNR and CDR2 is FQNEAQ (reference sequence). Trimming pared 5 bases from V and 12 bases from J, leaving 20 bases between. The length of the CDR3 is 14 residues. CDR3 sequence: CASSLVTQVPGQFF. CDR3 sequence (DNA): TGTGCCAGCAGCCTGGTGACCCAAGTTCCGGGGCAGTTCTTC.

J is TRBJ1-2 and V is TRBV19, with 7 bases aligning to TRBD1. Germline V gives CDR1 LNHDA, CDR2 SQIVND (reference sequence). The CDR3 totals 15 residues. J gave up 4 bases and V 3 bases, and 8 bases lay outside the gene matches. CDR3 sequence: CASSMPRQGGYGYTF. CDR3 coding DNA: TGTGCCAGTAGTATGCCACGACAGGGTGGCTATGGCTACACCTTC. The variable domain in full, with the rest retrieved from reference TRBV19 and TRBJ1-2, is DGGITQSPKYLFRKEGQNVTLSCEQNLNHDAMYWYRQDPGQGLRLIYYSQIVNDFQKGDIAEGYSVSREKKESFPLTVTSAQKNPTAFYLCASSMPRQGGYGYTFGSGTRLTVV.

This rearrangement joins TRBV11-2 to TRBJ2-5; 7 nucleotides match TRBD1. This CDR3 has 15 amino acids. Germline-derived CDR1 and CDR2 are SGHAT and FQNNGV. V shed 2 bases and J 2 bases; nucleotides not matched to a gene: 5. CDR3 region: CASSLPGTVQETQYF. The CDR3 coding sequence is TGTGCCAGCAGCTTACCCGGGACAGTACAAGAGACCCAGTACTTC.

The rearrangement uses TRBV5-8 and TRBJ1-2, with 12 bases fitting TRBD1. CDR1 and CDR2 (germline): SGHTS, YDEGEE. Losses at the gene ends were 3 bases for V and 7 bases for J; bases not matched to a gene: 4. This CDR3 has 14 amino acids. The CDR3 nucleotides are TGTGCCAGCAGCTGGGACAGGGGGCGGGTTGGCTACACCTTC. This encodes CASSWDRGRVGYTF.

A remark on this clone: Other nucleotide sequences in the sample specify the same CDR3. V gene TRBV5-5 combines with J gene TRBJ1-2; D unclear. The length of the CDR3 is 15 residues. Germline V gene data show CDR1 as SGHKS and CDR2 as YYEKEE (reference sequence). Deletions cut 2 bases from V and 1 base from J, with 12 bases between. CDR3 coding DNA: TGTGCCAGCAGCTTTCGGTATGAGCTTAACTATGGCTACACCTTC. Encoded protein: CASSFRYELNYGYTF.

V usage is TRBV18 and J usage is TRBJ1-4; D uncertain. V was trimmed by 2 bases and J by 8 bases, leaving 9 bases between them. Germline loops: CDR1 KGHSH, CDR2 LQKENI. The CDR3 contains 13 residues. This chain's CDR3 is CASSPATREKLFF. CDR3 nucleotide sequence: TGTGCCAGCTCACCAGCCACGAGAGAAAAACTGTTTTTT.

The gene calls are TRBV11-2 and TRBJ1-2, with TRBD1 as a possible D gene (6 bases). Deletions cut 4 bases from V and 7 bases from J, with 10 bases between. From germline, CDR1 is SGHAT and CDR2 FQNNGV. The CDR3 loop spans 12 amino acids. As DNA, the CDR3 is TGTGCCAGCAGCTCTACAGGGATTGGCTACACCTTC. Its translation: CASSSTGIGYTF.

This clone showed up just a few times. This sequence joins TRBV27 and TRBJ2-7, with D tentatively TRBD1 (5 bases). This CDR3 has 17 amino acids. Per germline, CDR1 MNHEY and CDR2 SMNVEV (reference sequence). V lost 3 bases and J 4 bases, leaving 22 bases between the germline ends. The CDR3 DNA is TGTGCCAGCAGTTTGAAGGGGTTAGGTCAGGGAAGTTACGAGCAGTACTTC. Its translation: CASSLKGLGQGSYEQYF.

The chain employs TRBV6-1 and TRBJ2-2, with unresolved D. The CDR3 is 13 residues long. V was clipped by 1 base and J by 6 bases, with 6 bases between them. The germline V gene encodes CDR1 MNHNS and CDR2 SASEGT. The CDR3 sequence: CASSEVEPGELFF. In nucleotides, the CDR3 is TGTGCCAGCAGTGAAGTGGAGCCCGGGGAGCTGTTTTTT.

This clone has a single count. The chain joins TRBV3-1 (or the pseudogene TRBV3-2) to TRBJ2-1; D remains unclear. This CDR3 region has 16 residues. Germline values: CDR1 LGHDT, CDR2 YNNKEL (reference sequence). V lost 1 base and J lost 0, with 10 bases in between. CDR3 in amino acids: CASSQGRGSSYNEQFF. Here the CDR3 DNA reads TGTGCCAGCAGCCAAGGACGAGGCAGCTCCTACAATGAGCAGTTCTTC.

The rearrangement uses TRBV9 and TRBJ2-7; 12 bases map to TRBD1. Germline V lookup: CDR1 SGDLS, CDR2 YYNGEE. Losses at the gene ends were 2 bases for V and 5 bases for J; bases not matched to a gene: 5. CDR3 size: 15 residues. The CDR3: CASSVGQGALNEQYF. The CDR3 DNA reads as TGTGCCAGCAGCGTGGGACAGGGGGCTTTGAACGAGCAGTACTTC.

This chain uses TRBV3-1 (or the pseudogene TRBV3-2) with TRBJ2-1; D unresolved. CDR1 and CDR2 (germline): LGHDT, YNNKEL (reference sequence). Deletions cut 4 bases from V and 6 bases from J, with 13 bases between. The CDR3 runs to 14 residues. CDR3 DNA: TGTGCCAGCAGCCTAATGACCCGCGGCAATGAGCAGTTCTTC. Amino acid sequence: CASSLMTRGNEQFF.

The chain is built from TRBV15 and TRBJ2-5, with a weak D call TRBD1 (6 bases). The CDR3 is made up of 15 amino acids. V was pared by 0 bases and J by 0 bases, with 8 bases between. The germline V gene encodes CDR1 LNHNV and CDR2 YYDKDF (reference sequence). DNA of the CDR3: TGTGCCACCAGCAGAGACAGGGGAGACCAAGAGACCCAGTACTTC. Protein product: CATSRDRGDQETQYF.

The chain has TRBV5-1 and TRBJ2-1, with D possibly TRBD1 on 5 matching bases. Germline V lookup: CDR1 SGHRS, CDR2 YFSETQ. V dropped 4 bases and J dropped 7 bases, with 18 bases sitting between them. This CDR3 contains 15 residues. CDR3 in amino acids: CASSLLGAVSNEQFF. Here the CDR3 DNA reads TGCGCCAGCAGCCTGCTTGGGGCGGTTTCTAATGAGCAGTTCTTC.

This clone was recorded at least ten times. The V gene is TRBV12-1, the J gene TRBJ2-1; whether TRBD1, the table's D call, matches the DNA was not checked. TRBV12-1 is given as a pseudogene. CDR3 size: 16 residues. The CDR3 DNA sequence: TGTGCCAGCAGCTCCGATACAGGGAATCCATACAATGAGCAGTTCTTC. This encodes CASSSDTGNPYNEQFF.

On this clone: This sample includes further DNA sequences coding for the same CDR3. The chain has TRBV5-5 and TRBJ2-3, with a possible D match to TRBD2 (5 bases). With 1 base removed from V and 0 bases from J, the gap between germline ends came to 9 bases. The CDR3 is 15 amino acids. In germline, CDR1 is SGHKS, CDR2 YYEKEE (reference sequence). The CDR3 sequence is CASSLPGGSTDTQYF. The CDR3 nucleotides read TGTGCCAGCAGCTTGCCAGGCGGGAGCACAGATACGCAGTATTTT.

In its sample, this clone was seen a few times. The chain couples TRBV19 to TRBJ1-1, with 8 bases fitting TRBD1. This CDR3 contains 17 residues. CDR1 and CDR2 (germline): LNHDA, SQIVND (reference sequence). The J segment lost 1 base and the V segment lost 2 bases, leaving 9 bases of the junction unmatched. The chain's CDR3 is CASSILQGARTNTEAFF. The CDR3 bases are TGTGCCAGTAGTATACTGCAGGGGGCGCGAACGAACACTGAAGCTTTCTTT.

The genes are TRBV13 and TRBJ2-2; 9 nucleotides match TRBD2. Germline CDR1 and CDR2: PRHDT and FYEKMQ (reference sequence). The CDR3 is 15 residues long. The junction had 3 bases not matched to a gene; V was cut back by 3 bases and J by 4 bases. The DNA of the CDR3 is TGTGCCAGCAGCTTGCGTAGCGGGGGCACCGGGGAGCTGTTTTTT. Amino acid sequence: CASSLRSGGTGELFF.

This clone has a single count. The CDR3 protein is CAIRGAAGVINEQFF. The CDR3 nucleotides read TGTGCCATCAGGGGGGCGGCGGGAGTAATCAATGAGCAGTTCTTC. The rearrangement uses TRBV10-3 and TRBJ2-1; TRBD2 might be the D (7 bases). Germline V gene lookup returns CDR1 ENHRY and CDR2 SYGVKD. This CDR3 has 15 amino acids. The V and J ends lost 6 bases and 6 bases respectively, with 18 bases between them.

V and J are TRBV6-5 and TRBJ2-7, with TRBD1 matching over 9 bases. V lost 8 bases and J lost 12; bases outside the gene matches: 5. The CDR3 extends over 10 amino acids. The germline gives CDR1 MNHEY, CDR2 SVGAGI. CDR3 residues: CASRKDRGYF. CDR3 in DNA: TGTGCCAGCCGGAAGGACAGGGGGTACTTC.

The chain uses TRBV5-1 and TRBJ2-1, with 8 bases lining up with TRBD2. CDR1 is SGHRS and CDR2 is YFSETQ in the germline V gene. Trimming at V came to 3 bases and at J to 0 bases, leaving 20 bases not matched to a gene. There are 21 residues in the CDR3. The CDR3 DNA is TGCGCCAGCAGCTGGGCCCTCTCCGGGACTAGACGGGTAAGCTCCTACAATGAGCAGTTCTTC. This gives the protein CASSWALSGTRRVSSYNEQFF.

This chain joins TRBV29-1 and TRBJ1-1, with a possible D match to TRBD1 (6 bases). V lost 6 bases to trimming and J lost 3 bases, with 14 bases between them. There are 13 residues in the CDR3. Germline CDR1 SQVTM, CDR2 ANQGSEA. The CDR3 DNA sequence: TGCAGCGTCCGAAGGGGGGGGGACACTGAAGCTTTCTTT. Translating gives CSVRRGGDTEAFF.

V is TRBV7-6 and J is TRBJ2-1, with 10 bases matching TRBD2. CDR1 is SGHVS and CDR2 is FNYEAQ in the germline V gene. This CDR3 is 17 amino acids long. V shed 5 bases, J shed 4 bases, and the junction held 11 bases outside the gene matches. This CDR3 reads CASSPDWELAGYNEQFF. CDR3 sequence (DNA): TGTGCCAGCAGCCCAGACTGGGAACTAGCGGGATACAATGAGCAGTTCTTC. Filled out from reference TRBV7-6 and TRBJ2-1, the complete variable domain reads GAGVSQSPRYKVTKRGQDVALRCDPISGHVSLYWYRQALGQGPEFLTYFNYEAQQDKSGLPNDRFSAERPEGSISTLTIQRTEQRDSAMYRCASSPDWELAGYNEQFFGPGTRLTVL.